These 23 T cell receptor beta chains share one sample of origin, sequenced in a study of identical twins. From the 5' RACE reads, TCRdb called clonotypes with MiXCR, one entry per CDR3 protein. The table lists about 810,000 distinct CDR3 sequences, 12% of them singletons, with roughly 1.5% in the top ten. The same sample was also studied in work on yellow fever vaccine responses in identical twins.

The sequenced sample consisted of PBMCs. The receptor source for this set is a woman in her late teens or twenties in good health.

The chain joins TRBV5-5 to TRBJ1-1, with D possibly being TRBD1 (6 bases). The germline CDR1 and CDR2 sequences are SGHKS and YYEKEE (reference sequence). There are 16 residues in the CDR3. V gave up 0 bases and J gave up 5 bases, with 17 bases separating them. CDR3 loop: CASSLERRQGKTEAFF. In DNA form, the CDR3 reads TGTGCCAGCAGCTTGGAGCGGCGTCAGGGGAAGACTGAAGCTTTCTTT.

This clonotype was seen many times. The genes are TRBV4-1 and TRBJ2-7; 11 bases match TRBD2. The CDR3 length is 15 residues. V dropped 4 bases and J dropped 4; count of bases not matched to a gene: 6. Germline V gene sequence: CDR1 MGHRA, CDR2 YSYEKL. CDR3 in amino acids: CASSPTSGITYEQYF. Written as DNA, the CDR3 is TGCGCCAGCAGCCCGACTAGCGGGATTACTTACGAGCAGTACTTC.

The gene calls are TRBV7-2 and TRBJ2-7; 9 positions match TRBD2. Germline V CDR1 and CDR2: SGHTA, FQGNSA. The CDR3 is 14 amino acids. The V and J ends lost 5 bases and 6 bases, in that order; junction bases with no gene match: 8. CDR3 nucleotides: TGTGCCAGCAGCCGGCCAGCGGGAGGTAGCGAGCAGTACTTC. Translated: CASSRPAGGSEQYF.

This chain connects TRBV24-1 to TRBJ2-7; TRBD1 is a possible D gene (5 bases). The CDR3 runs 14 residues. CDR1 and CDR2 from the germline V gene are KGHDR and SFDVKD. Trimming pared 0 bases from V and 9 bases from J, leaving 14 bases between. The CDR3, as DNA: TGTGCCACCAGTGATTTGCGCTGGGGCCTTCGGCAGTACTTC. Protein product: CATSDLRWGLRQYF.

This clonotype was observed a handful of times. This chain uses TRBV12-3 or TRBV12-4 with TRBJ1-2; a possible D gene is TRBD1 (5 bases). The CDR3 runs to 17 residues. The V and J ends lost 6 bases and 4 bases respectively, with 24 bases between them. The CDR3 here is CASRRWAAGSRGYGYTF. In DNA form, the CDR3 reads TGTGCCAGCAGGAGGTGGGCGGCCGGTTCTAGGGGCTATGGCTACACCTTC.

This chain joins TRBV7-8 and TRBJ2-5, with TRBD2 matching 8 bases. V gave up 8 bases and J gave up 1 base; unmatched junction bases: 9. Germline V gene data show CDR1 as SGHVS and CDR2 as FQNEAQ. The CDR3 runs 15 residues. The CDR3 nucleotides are TGTGCCAGCCGACATATAGCGGGGCCCCAAGAGACCCAGTACTTC. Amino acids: CASRHIAGPQETQYF.

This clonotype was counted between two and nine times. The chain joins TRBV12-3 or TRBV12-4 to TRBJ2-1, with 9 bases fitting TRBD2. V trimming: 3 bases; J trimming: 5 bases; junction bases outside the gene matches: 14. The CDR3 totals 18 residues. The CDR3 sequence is CASSFYPSGAVGDNEQFF. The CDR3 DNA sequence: TGTGCCAGCAGTTTTTACCCTAGCGGGGCTGTTGGGGACAATGAGCAGTTCTTC.

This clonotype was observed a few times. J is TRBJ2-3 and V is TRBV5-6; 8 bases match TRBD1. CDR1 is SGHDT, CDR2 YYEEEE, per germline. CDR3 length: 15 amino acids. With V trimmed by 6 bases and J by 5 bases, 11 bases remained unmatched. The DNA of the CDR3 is TGTGCCAGCACCTTAGACGGACAGGGCCAAGATACGCAGTATTTT. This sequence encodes CASTLDGQGQDTQYF.

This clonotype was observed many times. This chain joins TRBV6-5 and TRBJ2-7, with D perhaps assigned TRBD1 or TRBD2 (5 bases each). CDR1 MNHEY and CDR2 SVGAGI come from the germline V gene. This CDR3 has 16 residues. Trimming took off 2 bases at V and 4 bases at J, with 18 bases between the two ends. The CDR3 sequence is CASSYTPGTRTYEQYF. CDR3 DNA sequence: TGTGCCAGCAGTTACACCCCCGGGACGAGGACGTACGAGCAGTACTTC.

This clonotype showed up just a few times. CDR3 in amino acids: CSARVAETYEQYF. In DNA, the CDR3 is TGCAGTGCTAGGGTAGCGGAGACCTACGAGCAGTACTTC. The rearrangement links TRBV20-1 to TRBJ2-7; possibly TRBD2 for D (6 bases). Germline V gene data show CDR1 as DFQATT and CDR2 as SNEGSKA (reference sequence). The V and J ends lost 3 bases and 2 bases respectively, with 11 bases between them. This CDR3 has 13 amino acids.

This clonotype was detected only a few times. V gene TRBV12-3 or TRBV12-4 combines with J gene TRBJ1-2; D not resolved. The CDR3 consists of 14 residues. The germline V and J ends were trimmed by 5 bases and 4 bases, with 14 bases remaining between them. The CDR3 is CASSIDGGVYGYTF. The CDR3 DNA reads TGTGCCAGCAGTATTGACGGAGGAGTCTATGGCTACACCTTC.

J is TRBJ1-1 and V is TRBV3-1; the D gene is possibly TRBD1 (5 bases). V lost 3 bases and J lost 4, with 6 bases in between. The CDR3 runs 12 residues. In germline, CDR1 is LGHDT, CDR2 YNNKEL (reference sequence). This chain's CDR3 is CASSHGGTEAFF. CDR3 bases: TGTGCCAGCAGCCATGGGGGCACTGAAGCTTTCTTT. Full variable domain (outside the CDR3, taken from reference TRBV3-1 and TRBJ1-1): DTAVSQTPKYLVTQMGNDKSIKCEQNLGHDTMYWYKQDSKKFLKIMFSYNNKELIINETVPNRFSPKSPDKAHLNLHINSLELGDSAVYFCASSHGGTEAFFGQGTRLTVV.

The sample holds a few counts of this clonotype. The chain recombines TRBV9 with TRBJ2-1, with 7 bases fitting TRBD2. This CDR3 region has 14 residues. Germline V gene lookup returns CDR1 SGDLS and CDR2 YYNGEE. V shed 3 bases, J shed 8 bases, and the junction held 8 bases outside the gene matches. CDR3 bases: TGTGCCAGCAGCGGTGGCGGGAGTTGGGATGAGCAGTTCTTC. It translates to CASSGGGSWDEQFF.

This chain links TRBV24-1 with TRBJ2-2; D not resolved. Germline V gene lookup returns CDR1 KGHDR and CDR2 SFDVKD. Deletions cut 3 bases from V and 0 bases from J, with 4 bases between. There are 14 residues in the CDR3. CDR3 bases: TGTGCCACCAGTGATGTGGCGAACACCGGGGAGCTGTTTTTT. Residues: CATSDVANTGELFF.

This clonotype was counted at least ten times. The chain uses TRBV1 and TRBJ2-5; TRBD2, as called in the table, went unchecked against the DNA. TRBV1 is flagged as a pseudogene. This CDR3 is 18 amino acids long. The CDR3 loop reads CTSSQGETAAGDQETQYF. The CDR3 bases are TGCACCAGCAGCCAAGGGGAAACGGCAGCGGGAGACCAAGAGACCCAGTACTTC.

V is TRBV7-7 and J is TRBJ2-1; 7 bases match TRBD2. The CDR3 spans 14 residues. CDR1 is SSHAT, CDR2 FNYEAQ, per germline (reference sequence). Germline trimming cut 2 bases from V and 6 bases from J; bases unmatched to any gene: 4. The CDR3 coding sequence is TGTGCCAGCAGCTTAACGGCGGGAGTCAATGAGCAGTTCTTC. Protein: CASSLTAGVNEQFF.

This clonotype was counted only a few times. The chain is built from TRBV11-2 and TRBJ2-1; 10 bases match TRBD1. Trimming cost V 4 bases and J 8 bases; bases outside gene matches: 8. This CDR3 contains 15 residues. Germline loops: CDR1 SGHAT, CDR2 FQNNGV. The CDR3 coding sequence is TGTGCCAGCAGCTCTCCGGGACAGGGGATCGATGAGCAGTTCTTC. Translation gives CASSSPGQGIDEQFF.

CDR3 amino acids: CASRLRDYSSGANVLTF. The CDR3 DNA follows: TGTGCCAGCAGGCTCCGGGACTATAGCTCTGGGGCCAACGTCCTGACTTTC. The J gene is TRBJ2-6, the V gene TRBV6-1; 7 nucleotides match TRBD2. Germline assignment: CDR1 MNHNS and CDR2 SASEGT. CDR3 length: 17 residues. With V trimmed by 6 bases and J by 0 bases, 8 bases remained unmatched.

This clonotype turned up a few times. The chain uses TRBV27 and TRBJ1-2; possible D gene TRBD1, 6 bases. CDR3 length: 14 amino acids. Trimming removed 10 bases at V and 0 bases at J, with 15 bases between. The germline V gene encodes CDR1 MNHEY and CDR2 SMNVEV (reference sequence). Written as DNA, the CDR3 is TGTGCCACCTATGGGGGGCCCTCTAACTATGGCTACACCTTC. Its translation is CATYGGPSNYGYTF.

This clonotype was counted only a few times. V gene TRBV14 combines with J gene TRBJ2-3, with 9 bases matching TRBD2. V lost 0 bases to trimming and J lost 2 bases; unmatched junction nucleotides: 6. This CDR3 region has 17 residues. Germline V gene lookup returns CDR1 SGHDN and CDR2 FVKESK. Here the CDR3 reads CASSQEIWTSATDTQYF. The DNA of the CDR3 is TGTGCCAGCAGCCAAGAAATCTGGACTAGCGCCACAGATACGCAGTATTTT. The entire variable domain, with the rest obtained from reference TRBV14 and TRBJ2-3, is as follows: EAGVTQFPSHSVIEKGQTVTLRCDPISGHDNLYWYRRVMGKEIKFLLHFVKESKQDESGMPNNRFLAERTGGTYSTLKVQPAELEDSGVYFCASSQEIWTSATDTQYFGPGTRLTVL.

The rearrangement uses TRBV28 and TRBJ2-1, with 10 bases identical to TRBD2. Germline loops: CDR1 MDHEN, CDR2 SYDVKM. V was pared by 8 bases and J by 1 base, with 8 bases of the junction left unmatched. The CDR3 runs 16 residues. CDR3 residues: CASGSSGGVSYNEQFF. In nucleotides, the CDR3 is TGTGCCAGCGGGTCTAGCGGGGGTGTTTCCTACAATGAGCAGTTCTTC. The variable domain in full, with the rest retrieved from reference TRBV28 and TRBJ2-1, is DVKVTQSSRYLVKRTGEKVFLECVQDMDHENMFWYRQDPGLGLRLIYFSYDVKMKEKGDIPEGYSVSREKKERFSLILESASTNQTSMYLCASGSSGGVSYNEQFFGPGTRLTVL.

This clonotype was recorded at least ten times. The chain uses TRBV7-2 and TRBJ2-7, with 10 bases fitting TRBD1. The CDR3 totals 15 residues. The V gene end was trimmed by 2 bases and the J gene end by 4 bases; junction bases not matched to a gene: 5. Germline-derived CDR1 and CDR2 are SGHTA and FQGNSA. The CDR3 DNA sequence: TGTGCCAGCAGCTTAACGGGACAGGGGTCGTACGAGCAGTACTTC. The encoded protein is CASSLTGQGSYEQYF. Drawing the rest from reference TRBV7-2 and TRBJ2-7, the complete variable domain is GAGVSQSPSNKVTEKGKDVELRCDPISGHTALYWYRQSLGQGLEFLIYFQGNSAPDKSGLPSDRFSAERTGGSVSTLTIQRTQQEDSAVYLCASSLTGQGSYEQYFGPGTRLTVT.

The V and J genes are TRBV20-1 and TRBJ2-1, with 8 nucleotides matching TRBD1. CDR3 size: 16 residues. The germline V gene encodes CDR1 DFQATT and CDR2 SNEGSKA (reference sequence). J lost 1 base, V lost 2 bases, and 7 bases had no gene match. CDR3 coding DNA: TGCAGTGCTAGACAGAATGGACAGGGTTCCTACAATGAGCAGTTCTTC. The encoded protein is CSARQNGQGSYNEQFF.